This TCR beta chain was profiled in a study of blood T cell repertoires in COVID-19. Turning to the study itself: T cells, B-cell-depleted T cells, or PBMCs provided the cDNA or gDNA that served as material.

Researchers sorted participants into cohorts using their self-reported clinical history. The V end was cut by 2 bases, the J end by 6 bases, with 10 bases between. CDR3 size: 13 residues. CDR1 and CDR2 (germline): SGHVS, FQNEAQ. As originally analysed: Reference gene primer amplification yielded estimated nucleated cell counts. Using immunoSEQ multiplex PCR, the repertoire was profiled, and TCRdb retains in-frame clones only, with some absent. Clone size and the V and J calls come from that table; the DNA yielded D and trimming. This sample has about 270,000 clones, with 80% to 90% found just once. Sequenced input: PBMCs or T cells enriched from blood (not recorded which). The receptor comes from a woman under 30 who had recovered from COVID-19. V is TRBV7-8 and J is TRBJ1-2; D is perhaps TRBD1 (6 bases). Written as DNA, the CDR3 is TGTGCCAGCAGCTTATCTGGACAGAATGGCTACACCTTC. It encodes CASSLSGQNGYTF.